This entry describes one T cell receptor beta chain. The sample originates from a study of cytomegalovirus exposure and HLA in healthy donors. The repertoire was sequenced with immunoSEQ multiplex PCR; TCRdb's copy has only in-frame clones and lacks some. The table shows fewer than 150,000 clones, with 85% to 90% occurring only once. The J segment lost 0 bases and the V segment lost 2 bases, leaving 6 bases of the junction unmatched. CDR1 is SGDLS, CDR2 YYNGEE, per germline. This CDR3 contains 17 residues. The sample consisted of PBMCs. This chain joins TRBV9 and TRBJ1-3; 9 positions match TRBD1. This clonotype originated in a woman aged 18-29 years in good health and CMV-seropositive. The CDR3 DNA reads TGTGCCAGCAGCGTCCACTCGGGACAGGGCTCTGGAAACACCATATATTTT. Its translation: CASSVHSGQGSGNTIYF.